This T cell receptor (beta chain) was sequenced in a study of T cell responses to AZD1222 COVID-19 vaccine (dated by TCRdb to the early 2020s). About the full investigation: Because spike-specific TCR depth and breadth did not differ between the two schedules, AZD1222 recipients who got a second dose at roughly 4 weeks were pooled with those who got a second dose at roughly 12 weeks. TCR sequencing was performed for over 230 trial participants, of whom about 200 were given two doses of AZD1222 and around 25 were given two doses of MenACWY control vaccine. Trial participants were enrolled by age into subgroups of 18-55, 56-69 and 70-plus years, and 148, 28 and 57 TCR-sequenced participants, respectively, were included in these subgroups.

The CDR3 regions of human TCRbeta chains were analyzed by immunosequencing. In the authors' own workflow: TCRs in the repertoires were matched against a reference library of SARS-CoV-2-specific TCRs that had been generated with the MIRA antigen-specificity platform. Breadth was defined as the fraction of unique TCRs that were SARS-CoV-2-associated. Depth was defined as the fraction of total T cells that were SARS-CoV-2-associated. Using the MIRA data, each spike-specific TCR was assigned both to the spike region to which the TCR was reactive and to a CD4 or CD8 class. Log10-transformed breadth and depth values were compared by one-way ANOVA with Sidak's multiple comparisons tests. As stored in TCRdb, this immuneACCESS dataset retains in-frame rearrangements with V and J assigned. A fraction of the clones does not appear; measured against another copy, unresolved V genes explain less than half of the discrepancy, and the remainder lacks a known reason. Clone size and the V and J calls come from that table; the DNA yielded D and trimming. In all, the sample holds 95,000 to 150,000 clones, and around 89% of those were seen once. Of the sample, approximately 3.1% is held by the ten largest clones.

The sample's time point, from its label and the paper: baseline before first vaccination. The vaccinee samples were drawn from two UK trials, COV001 and COV002, one of which was a single-blind randomized controlled phase 2/3 trial testing AZD1222 (ChAdOx1 nCoV-19) in healthy adults. Trial participant PBMC samples were collected at day 0 and day 28 after the second dose for TCRbeta chain sequencing. Broader findings and caveats from the paper: Because no day 14 peak-response samples were available, the repertoires could be characterized only after the peak T cell response. Vaccine-associated CD4 TCRs spanned the whole spike protein, with dominant responses in regions 160-218 and 743-854. Participants were mostly white British and included more females than males, and it was suggested by the authors that clonal diversity may have been underestimated. Only six AZD1222 recipients were SARS-CoV-2 seropositive at baseline, limiting conclusions about previously exposed vaccinees. Reportedly, close to half of the unique spike-specific TCRs recognized epitopes lying outside the regions that are mutated in the B.1.351 and B.1.1.7 variants. A significant rise in spike-specific TCR breadth and depth was observed after two AZD1222 doses relative to day 0 and relative to MenACWY recipients. In the small 56-69-year group, the increase in depth fell short of significance, most likely because of low power.

A note on this clone: Its antigen has not been determined. No base quality values were provided; no much bigger clone lies one nucleotide off.

Specimen: peripheral blood, collected on day 0 of AZD1222 vaccination. This receptor was taken from an adult in good health.

The CDR3 corresponds to CASSPSGVGDGYTF. The base sequence is TGTGCCAGCTCACCATCGGGGGTGGGCGATGGCTACACCTTC. The chain employs TRBV18 and TRBJ1-2; a tentative D match to TRBD1 spans 5 bases. The germline V gene yields KGHSH for CDR1 and LQKENI for CDR2. The CDR3 numbers 14 residues from cysteine through phenylalanine. Only the CDR3 DNA stays, 42 bases, in frame from base 1. V and J are truncated by 2 bases and 6 bases respectively, leaving an intervening sequence of 13 bases.